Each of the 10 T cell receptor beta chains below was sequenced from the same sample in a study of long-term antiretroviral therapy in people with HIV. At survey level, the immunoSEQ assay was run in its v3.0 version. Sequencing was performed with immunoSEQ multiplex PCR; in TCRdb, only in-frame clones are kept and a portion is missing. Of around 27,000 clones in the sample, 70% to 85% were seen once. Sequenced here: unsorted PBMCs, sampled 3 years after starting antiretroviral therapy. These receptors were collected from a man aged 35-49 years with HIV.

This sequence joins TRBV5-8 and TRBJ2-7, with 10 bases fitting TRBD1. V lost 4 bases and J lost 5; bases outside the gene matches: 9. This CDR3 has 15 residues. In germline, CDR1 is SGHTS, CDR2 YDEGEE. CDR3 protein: CASSVPGQGSDEQYF. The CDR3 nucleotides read TGTGCCAGCAGCGTGCCGGGACAGGGGTCCGACGAGCAGTACTTC.

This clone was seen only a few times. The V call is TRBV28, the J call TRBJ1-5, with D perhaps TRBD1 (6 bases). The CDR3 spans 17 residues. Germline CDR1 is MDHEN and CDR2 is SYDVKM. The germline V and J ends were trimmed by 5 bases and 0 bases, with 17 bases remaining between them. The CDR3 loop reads CASSHGGGTFSNQPQHF. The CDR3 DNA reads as TGTGCCAGCAGTCATGGGGGTGGGACATTTAGCAATCAGCCCCAGCATTTT.

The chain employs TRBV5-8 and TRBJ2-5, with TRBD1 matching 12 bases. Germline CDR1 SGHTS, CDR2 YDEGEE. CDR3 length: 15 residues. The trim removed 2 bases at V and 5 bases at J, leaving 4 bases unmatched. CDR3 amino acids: CASSFGTGGRETQYF. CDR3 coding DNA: TGTGCCAGCAGCTTCGGGACAGGGGGCAGGGAGACCCAGTACTTC.

Written as DNA, the CDR3 is TGTGCCAGCAGCTCCATTCATAACCCCTACGAGCAGTACTTC. Protein product: CASSSIHNPYEQYF. The rearrangement links TRBV11-3 to TRBJ2-7; D remains ambiguous. This CDR3 spans 14 amino acids. Trimming stripped 4 bases from V and 2 bases from J, with 12 bases between. Germline V CDR1 and CDR2: SGHNT, YENEEA.

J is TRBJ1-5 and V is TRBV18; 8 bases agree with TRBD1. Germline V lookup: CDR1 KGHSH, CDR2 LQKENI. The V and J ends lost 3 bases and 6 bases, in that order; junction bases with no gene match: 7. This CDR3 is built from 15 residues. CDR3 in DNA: TGTGCCAGCTCACCGAATCAGGGGGCCGGTCAGCCCCAGCATTTT. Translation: CASSPNQGAGQPQHF.

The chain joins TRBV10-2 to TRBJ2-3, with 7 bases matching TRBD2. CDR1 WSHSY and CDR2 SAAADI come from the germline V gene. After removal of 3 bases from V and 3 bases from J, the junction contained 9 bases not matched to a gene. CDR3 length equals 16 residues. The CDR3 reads CASSDRLAGGTDTQYF. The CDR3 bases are TGCGCCAGCAGTGACCGGTTAGCGGGTGGTACAGATACGCAGTATTTT.

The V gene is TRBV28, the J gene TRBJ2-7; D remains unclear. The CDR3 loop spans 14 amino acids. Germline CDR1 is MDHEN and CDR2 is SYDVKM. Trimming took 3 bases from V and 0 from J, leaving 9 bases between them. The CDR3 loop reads CASSFSGYSYEQYF. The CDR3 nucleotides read TGTGCCAGCAGTTTCTCAGGATACTCCTACGAGCAGTACTTC. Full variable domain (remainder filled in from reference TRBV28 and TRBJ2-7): DVKVTQSSRYLVKRTGEKVFLECVQDMDHENMFWYRQDPGLGLRLIYFSYDVKMKEKGDIPEGYSVSREKKERFSLILESASTNQTSMYLCASSFSGYSYEQYFGPGTRLTVT.

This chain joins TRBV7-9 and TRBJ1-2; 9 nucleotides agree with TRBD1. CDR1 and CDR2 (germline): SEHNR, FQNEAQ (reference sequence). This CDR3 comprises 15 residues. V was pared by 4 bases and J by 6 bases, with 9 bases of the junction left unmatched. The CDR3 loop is CASSSSPGTGNGYTF. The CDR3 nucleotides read TGTGCCAGCAGCTCGTCCCCCGGGACAGGGAATGGCTACACCTTC.

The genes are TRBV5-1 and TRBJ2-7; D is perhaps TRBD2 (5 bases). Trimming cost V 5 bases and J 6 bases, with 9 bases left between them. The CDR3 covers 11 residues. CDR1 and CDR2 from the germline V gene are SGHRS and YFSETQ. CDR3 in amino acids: CASRSGSEQYF. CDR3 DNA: TGCGCCAGCAGATCGGGGAGCGAGCAGTACTTC.

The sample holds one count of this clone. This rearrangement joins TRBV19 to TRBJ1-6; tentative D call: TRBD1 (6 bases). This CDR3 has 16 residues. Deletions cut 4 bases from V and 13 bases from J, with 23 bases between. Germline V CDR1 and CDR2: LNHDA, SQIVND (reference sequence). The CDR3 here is CASSRGQPWDGGPLHF. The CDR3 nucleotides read TGTGCCAGTAGTAGAGGACAGCCCTGGGACGGTGGGCCCCTCCACTTT.